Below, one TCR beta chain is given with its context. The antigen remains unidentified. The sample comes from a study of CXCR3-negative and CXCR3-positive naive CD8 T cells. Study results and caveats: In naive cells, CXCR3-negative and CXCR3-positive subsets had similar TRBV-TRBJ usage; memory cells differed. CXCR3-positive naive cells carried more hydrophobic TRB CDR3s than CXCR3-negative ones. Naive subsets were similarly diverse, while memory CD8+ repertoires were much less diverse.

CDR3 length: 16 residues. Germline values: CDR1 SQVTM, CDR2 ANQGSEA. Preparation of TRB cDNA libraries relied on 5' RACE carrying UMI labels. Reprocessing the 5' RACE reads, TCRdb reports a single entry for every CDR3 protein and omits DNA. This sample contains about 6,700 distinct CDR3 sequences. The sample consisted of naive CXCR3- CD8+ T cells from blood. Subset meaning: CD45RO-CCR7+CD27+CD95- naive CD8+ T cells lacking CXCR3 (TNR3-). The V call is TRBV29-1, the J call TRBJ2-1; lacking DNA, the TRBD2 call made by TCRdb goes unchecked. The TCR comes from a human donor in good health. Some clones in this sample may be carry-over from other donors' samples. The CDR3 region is CSVEGVGLASYNEQFF.